Sequencing of this T cell receptor (beta chain) was carried out in a study of blood T cell repertoires in COVID-19. This CDR3 contains 14 residues. V gave up 4 bases and J gave up 2 bases, with 14 bases separating them. Germline V CDR1 and CDR2: SQVTM, ANQGSEA. Generated by immunoSEQ multiplex PCR, the TCRdb table keeps only in-frame clones and is missing some. The table lists under 200,000 clones, approximately 80% of them singletons. This sequence was found in a man aged 60 to 75 with COVID-19, enrolled during active disease. The rearrangement links TRBV29-1 to TRBJ2-5; possible D gene TRBD2, 5 bases. The sequenced material came from peripheral blood. CDR3 DNA: TGCAGCGTTGCACTGGGAAGCGGACAAGAGACCCAGTACTTC. It codes for CSVALGSGQETQYF.